A selection of T cell receptor beta chains follows, all from one sample in a study of shared clonotypes between healthy human individuals. Repertoires were generated with immunoSEQ multiplex PCR, while TCRdb's copy carries only in-frame clones and drops some. The sample contains around 300,000 clones, around 86% of which appear only once. Sample: memory CD8+ T cells sorted from blood. The receptors here all came from a man aged 18 to 30 in good health. Both conserved end residues are part of each CDR3. The D gene is left open where the match is weak. Only part of the rows carry a size: once, few, many, or a class if the clone is expanded.

d_call	v_call	cdr3_length	clone_size	j_call	cdr3_aa	cdr3_nt
NA	TRBV10-3	13	few	TRBJ2-3	CALRQESTDTQYF	TGTGCCCTGCGACAGGAAAGCACAGATACGCAGTATTTT
TRBD1	TRBV13	13	NA	TRBJ2-7	CASSDGQGHEQYF	TGTGCCAGCAGCGACGGACAGGGGCACGAGCAGTACTTC
TRBD1	TRBV13	15	once	TRBJ2-7	CASSFPGTGGYEQYF	TGTGCCAGCAGCTTCCCCGGGACAGGGGGGTACGAGCAGTACTTC
NA	TRBV2	15	once	TRBJ1-4	CASSEGEATNEKLFF	TGTGCCAGCAGTGAAGGCGAGGCAACTAATGAAAAACTGTTTTTT
TRBD1	TRBV10-3	14	NA	TRBJ2-2	CAIWDRELAGELFF	TGTGCCATCTGGGACAGGGAGTTGGCCGGGGAGCTGTTTTTT
NA	TRBV29-1	13	once	TRBJ1-2	CSVPSLPGEGYTF	TGCAGCGTACCGAGCCTACCCGGGGAAGGCTACACCTTC
NA	TRBV10-3	15	NA	TRBJ1-1	CAISESSAGSTEAFF	TGTGCCATCAGTGAGTCGTCCGCGGGATCCACTGAAGCTTTCTTT
NA	TRBV27	15	NA	TRBJ2-3	CASSPRTVSTDTQYF	TGTGCCAGCAGCCCCAGGACAGTTAGCACAGATACGCAGTATTTT
TRBD1	TRBV10-3	15	NA	TRBJ2-7	CAISESGTGFDEQYF	TGTGCCATCAGTGAGTCCGGGACAGGTTTCGACGAGCAGTACTTC
TRBD1	TRBV5-1	15	NA	TRBJ1-1	CASSERQGTNTEAFF	TGCGCCAGCAGCGAAAGACAGGGGACGAACACTGAAGCTTTCTTT
NA	TRBV5-1	17	NA	TRBJ2-1	CASSLGIGEVFYNEQFF	TGCGCCAGCAGCTTGGGGATCGGAGAGGTTTTCTACAATGAGCAGTTCTTC
TRBD1	TRBV4-3	14	NA	TRBJ2-2	CASSGTGGSGELFF	TGCGCCAGCAGCGGCACAGGGGGATCCGGGGAGCTGTTTTTT
NA	TRBV5-6	15	NA	TRBJ1-4	CASSLETATNEKLFF	TGTGCCAGCAGCTTGGAGACAGCAACTAATGAAAAACTGTTTTTT
NA	TRBV4-2	14	NA	TRBJ2-2	CASSQEWGTGELFF	TGTGCCAGCAGCCAAGAATGGGGGACCGGGGAGCTGTTTTTT
NA	TRBV7-9	12	NA	TRBJ2-7	CASSPPLGWQYF	TGTGCCAGCAGCCCCCCTCTCGGGTGGCAGTACTTC
TRBD1	TRBV9	16	NA	TRBJ2-1	CASSVARQGPHNEQFF	TGTGCCAGCAGCGTAGCTAGACAGGGGCCCCACAATGAGCAGTTCTTC
TRBD1	TRBV19	15	NA	TRBJ2-3	CASSRTGASTDTQYF	TGTGCCAGTAGTAGGACAGGAGCTAGCACAGATACGCAGTATTTT
NA	TRBV6-6	16	NA	TRBJ1-1	CASSPGTSGWHTEAFF	TGTGCCAGCAGTCCTGGGACGTCGGGGTGGCACACTGAAGCTTTCTTT
NA	TRBV10-3	16	NA	TRBJ2-4	CAISESGDIAKNIQYF	TGTGCCATCAGTGAGTCCGGGGACATAGCCAAAAACATTCAGTACTTC
NA	TRBV4-1	15	NA	TRBJ1-2	CASSQDGGLIYGYTF	TGCGCCAGCAGCCAAGATGGGGGCCTCATCTATGGCTACACCTTC
NA	TRBV2	13	NA	TRBJ1-5	CASTPSNLAPQHF	TGTGCCAGCACCCCGAGTAACCTGGCGCCCCAGCATTTT
NA	TRBV19	15	NA	TRBJ1-4	CASTPAETTNEKLFF	TGTGCCAGTACCCCCGCTGAGACAACTAATGAAAAACTGTTTTTT
NA	TRBV5-6	13	NA	TRBJ2-7	CASSMDLAYEQYF	TGTGCCAGCAGCATGGACTTAGCCTACGAGCAGTACTTC
TRBD1	TRBV2	13	NA	TRBJ2-7	CASRSGTGDEQYF	TGTGCCAGTCGATCCGGGACAGGGGACGAGCAGTACTTC
NA	TRBV7-2	14	NA	TRBJ2-1	CASSLAPGNNEQFF	TGTGCCAGCAGCTTGGCCCCAGGGAACAATGAGCAGTTCTTC
NA	TRBV7-2	11	NA	TRBJ2-1	CASSLALGKFF	TGTGCCAGCAGCTTAGCGCTGGGGAAGTTCTTC
NA	TRBV2	15	NA	TRBJ2-7	CASSEGPQSSYEQYF	TGTGCCAGCAGTGAAGGCCCACAGTCCTCCTACGAGCAGTACTTC
NA	TRBV30	11	few	TRBJ1-1	CAWTVGAEAFF	TGTGCCTGGACCGTCGGGGCTGAAGCTTTCTTT
NA	TRBV29-1	12	many	TRBJ2-1	CSVESYSNEQFF	TGCAGCGTTGAATCCTACAGTAATGAGCAGTTCTTC
TRBD2	TRBV4-2	19	NA	TRBJ2-3	CASSRLWGLAGASTDTQYF	TGTGCCAGCAGCCGCCTATGGGGACTAGCGGGTGCTAGCACAGATACGCAGTATTTT
TRBD1	TRBV5-1	13	NA	TRBJ2-7	CASSSGQPHEQYF	TGCGCCAGCAGCTCGGGACAGCCCCACGAGCAGTACTTC
TRBD2	TRBV2	15	NA	TRBJ2-7	CASRGTSGRADEQYF	TGTGCCAGCAGGGGGACTAGCGGGAGGGCGGACGAGCAGTACTTC
NA	TRBV6-5	14	once	TRBJ2-3	CASSYWSSTDTQYF	TGTGCCAGCAGTTACTGGAGCAGCACAGATACGCAGTATTTT
NA	TRBV13	14	NA	TRBJ1-1	CASSLQQVTTEAFF	TGTGCCAGCAGCTTGCAACAGGTGACCACTGAAGCTTTCTTT
NA	TRBV5-6	17	NA	TRBJ1-6	CASSSTKDFLYNSPLHF	TGTGCCAGCAGCTCCACTAAGGACTTCCTTTATAATTCACCCCTCCACTTT
TRBD1	TRBV6-6	14	NA	TRBJ1-2	CASSPGQGDYGYTF	TGTGCCAGCAGTCCAGGACAGGGGGACTATGGCTACACCTTC
NA	TRBV30	14	NA	TRBJ1-1	CAWSVQGSASEAFF	TGTGCCTGGAGTGTTCAAGGGTCAGCTTCTGAAGCTTTCTTT
TRBD1	TRBV9	14	NA	TRBJ2-7	CASSVGQGAYEQYF	TGTGCCAGCAGCGTAGGGCAGGGGGCCTACGAGCAGTACTTC
NA	TRBV10-3	13	NA	TRBJ2-7	CAISENTLYEQYF	TGTGCCATCAGTGAAAATACCCTCTACGAGCAGTACTTC
TRBD1	TRBV27	12	NA	TRBJ2-7	CASTGQGYEQYF	TGTGCCAGCACAGGACAGGGCTACGAGCAGTACTTC
TRBD1	TRBV28	14	NA	TRBJ2-7	CASTGTGTGYEQYF	TGTGCCAGCACTGGAACCGGGACAGGGTACGAGCAGTACTTC
NA	TRBV2	16	NA	TRBJ1-6	CASSDKRSSYNSPLHF	TGTGCCAGCAGTGATAAGAGATCCTCCTATAATTCACCCCTCCACTTT
TRBD2	TRBV2	18	NA	TRBJ2-1	CASSEVAGGPSSYNEQFF	TGTGCCAGCAGTGAAGTAGCGGGGGGTCCAAGCTCCTACAATGAGCAGTTCTTC
NA	TRBV10-2	14	NA	TRBJ1-4	CASSDGGVNEKLFF	TGCGCCAGCAGTGACGGGGGTGTCAATGAAAAACTGTTTTTT
NA	TRBV5-1	15	NA	TRBJ1-2	CASSLQPFNNYGYTF	TGCGCCAGCAGCTTACAGCCATTTAACAACTATGGCTACACCTTC
NA	TRBV2	12	NA	TRBJ2-1	CASSAFENEQFF	TGTGCCAGCAGCGCATTTGAGAATGAGCAGTTCTTC